This is a list of T cell receptor beta chains from one sample in a study of human T cells and chemical hapten exposure. One entry per CDR3 protein results from TCRdb running MiXCR on the RACE reads. Of roughly 38,000 distinct CDR3 sequences listed, 10% to 15% are singletons. The material was whole blood, obtained in connection with sensitization to the hapten diphenylcyclopropenone (DPC). These receptors were taken from a woman aged 40-49 years with alopecia areata. Some clones in this sample may be carry-over from other donors' samples. Both conserved end residues are part of each CDR3. Fields, in order: clone size, V gene, J gene, D gene, CDR3 DNA, CDR3 protein. A D gene is named only where the DNA matches it firmly. For some rows the clone size is stated as once, few or many, or as a class when expanded; others skip it.

-	TRBV7-3	TRBJ1-1	-	TGTGCCAGCAGCTCCAACACGGCGGGGACTGAAGCTTTCTTT	CASSSNTAGTEAFF
-	TRBV19	TRBJ2-7	TRBD2	TGTGCCACTACGACTGGTAGCGGGAGATACGAGCAGTACTTC	CATTTGSGRYEQYF
many	TRBV29-1	TRBJ2-1	-	TGCAGCGTGAGAGTGGGGCGCTTGAATGAGCAGTTCTTC	CSVRVGRLNEQFF
many	TRBV20-1	TRBJ1-6	TRBD1	TGCAGTGCTCACCCTTCCGGGACAGGCCGCTCACCCCTCCACTTT	CSAHPSGTGRSPLHF
many	TRBV10-3	TRBJ2-1	TRBD2	TGTGCCAACTCGCGGACTAGCGGGACAGGAAATGAGCAGTTCTTC	CANSRTSGTGNEQFF
medium-sized	TRBV5-1	TRBJ2-3	TRBD2	TGCGCCAGCAGCTTACGCGGGAGAAGCACAGATACGCAGTATTTT	CASSLRGRSTDTQYF
-	TRBV18	TRBJ2-3	-	TGTGCCAGCTCACATTACCGGGACCGCCGAGGTGCAGATACGCAGTATTTT	CASSHYRDRRGADTQYF
few	TRBV7-9	TRBJ2-7	-	TGTGCCAGCAGCCCCTCCGGCCAGGGGACCTACGAGCAGTACTTC	CASSPSGQGTYEQYF
many	TRBV7-2	TRBJ2-1	TRBD2	TGTGCCAGCAGCTTAGACACTAGCGGGTTAAATGAGCAGTTCTTC	CASSLDTSGLNEQFF
-	TRBV20-1	TRBJ1-2	-	TGCAGTGCTAGCCCCGTAGGAGATGGCTACACCTTC	CSASPVGDGYTF
-	TRBV6-1	TRBJ1-1	-	TGTGCCAGCAGATTCTCAGGGGAAACTGAAGCTTTCTTT	CASRFSGETEAFF
-	TRBV2	TRBJ2-5	TRBD1	TGTGCCAGCAGTGAATTGGCCCGGGACAGCGCGTCCCAGTACTTC	CASSELARDSASQYF
many	TRBV5-6	TRBJ1-1	TRBD1	TGTGCCAGCAGCTTAGGGGGCGACTTGGAAGCTTTCTTT	CASSLGGDLEAFF
many	TRBV2	TRBJ2-1	-	TGTGCCAGCAGTGATCAACTAGTACCCGTTGGGCAGTTCTTC	CASSDQLVPVGQFF
-	TRBV30	TRBJ2-1	TRBD1	TGTGCCTGGGCCCCTCTGACAGGGAGAAATGAGCAGTTCTTC	CAWAPLTGRNEQFF
many	TRBV18	TRBJ2-7	-	TGTGCCAGCTCACCACCGTTAACCTACGAGCAGTACTTC	CASSPPLTYEQYF
few	TRBV5-1	TRBJ2-7	-	TGCGCCAGCAGTCGAGGAGGGCTCGTTAACGAGCAGTACTTC	CASSRGGLVNEQYF